This T cell receptor beta chain originates from a study of cytomegalovirus exposure and HLA in healthy donors. V shed 6 bases, J shed 5 bases, and the junction held 6 bases outside the gene matches. Germline loops: CDR1 SGHNT, CDR2 YENEEA. The CDR3 has 14 residues. Amplification used 60 Vbeta primers and 13 Jbeta primers. Method: immunoSEQ multiplex PCR; TCRdb's copy keeps in-frame clones and lacks some. The sample shows approximately 120,000 clones, about 74% of them seen only once. This clone was observed once. This clonotype was obtained from a woman in her forties or fifties in good health and CMV-seropositive. Input material: PBMCs. The chain links TRBV11-3 to TRBJ2-7, with 11 positions matching TRBD1. The CDR3 region has the DNA TGTGCCAGCAGTCGGACAGGGGGCCTGGACGAGCAGTACTTC. Translated, it gives CASSRTGGLDEQYF.